Following are 15 T cell receptor beta chains from one sample sequenced in a study of a mutant IDH1 vaccine in newly diagnosed glioma. Repertoires were generated with immunoSEQ multiplex PCR, while TCRdb's copy carries only in-frame clones and drops some. The profile shows fewer than 90,000 clones, roughly 84% of them singletons. These receptors lack a known antigen. Time point specified: week 35, safety follow-up. One vaccine dose held 300 ug of mutant IDH1 20-mer peptide and came with topical imiquimod. The sample in question was PBMCs, obtained from a glioma patient whose treatment included an IDH1 peptide vaccine. Receptors were obtained from a man younger than 30 with glioma.

There are a few counts of this clone. CDR3 sequence reads: CASRHEGWHTEAFF. The CDR3 DNA follows: TGTGCCAGCAGGCACGAAGGGTGGCACACTGAAGCTTTCTTT. The chain has TRBV6-1 and TRBJ1-1, with no clear D. The CDR3 contains 14 residues. Germline V gene lookup returns CDR1 MNHNS and CDR2 SASEGT. Between the trimmed V and J ends, which lost 6 bases and 3 bases, there was a span of 14 bases.

J is TRBJ2-1 and V is TRBV4-1; the D is unclear. The germline gives CDR1 MGHRA, CDR2 YSYEKL. V dropped 4 bases and J dropped 1 base, with 14 bases sitting between them. This CDR3 has 16 amino acids. DNA for the CDR3: TGCGCCAGCAGCCTTCAAATAGGGATATCCTACAATGAGCAGTTCTTC. Its protein product is CASSLQIGISYNEQFF.

As concerns this clone: The junction departs from germline at one end; a sequencing error may be responsible. The chain links TRBV2 to TRBJ1-2, with unresolved D. Per germline, CDR1 SNHLY and CDR2 FYNNEI. The CDR3 spans 13 residues. The chain's CDR3 is CASSEILAGPKAF. Written as DNA, the CDR3 is TGTGCCAGCAGTGAAATTTTGGCAGGACCCAAGGCCTTC.

The rearrangement uses TRBV28 and TRBJ1-2; the match to TRBD1 covers 7 bases. V dropped 2 bases and J dropped 5; count of bases not matched to a gene: 5. Germline lookup yields CDR1 MDHEN and CDR2 SYDVKM. This CDR3 contains 14 residues. CDR3 loop: CASSLPRQGYGYTF. Here the CDR3 DNA reads TGTGCCAGCAGTTTACCCCGACAGGGTTATGGCTACACCTTC.

The chain recombines TRBV11-2 with TRBJ2-2; D is unclear. Germline V lookup: CDR1 SGHAT, CDR2 FQNNGV. The CDR3 runs 10 residues. Trimming shortened V by 8 bases and J by 6 bases, and 4 bases separated the two germline ends. CDR3 in DNA: TGTGCCAGCGGGGCCGGGGAGCTGTTTTTT. Protein sequence: CASGAGELFF.

This chain links TRBV4-1 with TRBJ2-7; TRBD2 might be the D (5 bases). The CDR3 covers 15 residues. Germline CDR1 is MGHRA and CDR2 is YSYEKL. Deletions cut 3 bases from V and 3 bases from J, with 15 bases between. The CDR3 reads CASSQLPDFFYEQYF. Here the CDR3 DNA reads TGCGCCAGCAGCCAGCTCCCGGACTTCTTCTACGAGCAGTACTTC.

The rearrangement links TRBV6-5 to TRBJ2-7, with D perhaps matching TRBD2 (5 bases). The ends were cut back, 7 bases at V and 2 bases at J, with 18 bases in the middle. The CDR3 length is 15 residues. Germline CDR1 is MNHEY and CDR2 is SVGAGI. The CDR3 DNA follows: TGTGCCAGCAAAGCTTTCGGTAGCGTAACCTACGAGCAGTACTTC. This gives the protein CASKAFGSVTYEQYF.

CDR3 sequence (DNA): TGCGCCAGCAGAAAGGACATAAGCAATCAGCCCCAGCATTTT. This encodes CASRKDISNQPQHF. V gene TRBV5-1 combines with J gene TRBJ1-5, with D tentatively TRBD1 (5 bases). Trimming took 5 bases from V and 1 from J, leaving 10 bases between them. Germline CDR1 reads SGHRS; CDR2 reads YFSETQ. The CDR3 has 14 residues.

This clone came up a few times. A read error may produce the germline difference seen at one junction end. The rearrangement links TRBV19 to TRBJ1-1, with unresolved D. Germline values: CDR1 LNHDA, CDR2 SQIVND (reference sequence). The CDR3 length is 14 residues. DNA for the CDR3: TGTGCCAGTAGCCCTTATTACCTACGGCAAATGTTACTCTTT. It is translated as CASSPYYLRQMLLF.

The rearrangement joins TRBV19 to TRBJ2-7, with D unclear. V was shortened by 5 bases and J by 2 bases, with 13 bases between the two germline ends. The CDR3 contains 14 residues. Germline loops: CDR1 LNHDA, CDR2 SQIVND (reference sequence). CDR3 sequence (DNA): TGTGCCAGTAGTTCTCTGGGGAAGGCCTACGAGCAGTACTTC. Its translation: CASSSLGKAYEQYF.

This chain connects TRBV6-5 to TRBJ2-3, with D possibly being TRBD1 (6 bases). The germline V gene encodes CDR1 MNHEY and CDR2 SVGAGI. CDR3 length: 13 residues. The V gene lost 0 bases and the J gene lost 5 bases, with 6 bases spanning the gap. In DNA form, the CDR3 reads TGTGCCAGCAGTTACTCAGGGGGAGATACGCAGTATTTT. The encoded protein is CASSYSGGDTQYF.

This clone was observed a single time. The chain has TRBV29-1 and TRBJ2-1, with TRBD1 matching over 8 bases. V trimming: 3 bases; J trimming: 8 bases; junction bases outside the gene matches: 9. Germline values: CDR1 SQVTM, CDR2 ANQGSEA. The CDR3 is made up of 14 amino acids. DNA for the CDR3: TGCAGCGTTGATAAGGACAGGGTAGAGGATGAGCAGTTCTTC. Encoded protein: CSVDKDRVEDEQFF.

To note about this clone: The junction departs from germline at one end; a sequencing error may be responsible. The chain uses TRBV10-3 and TRBJ2-7, with D unresolved. The CDR3 covers 11 residues. CDR1 ENHRY and CDR2 SYGVKD come from the germline V gene. CDR3 protein: CATLGSSEQYF. CDR3 nucleotide sequence: TGTGCCACGTTAGGGTCCTCCGAGCAGTACTTC.

The chain recombines TRBV13 with TRBJ2-3; TRBD1 agrees at 10 bases. V trimming: 5 bases; J trimming: 4 bases; junction bases outside the gene matches: 3. Per germline, CDR1 PRHDT and CDR2 FYEKMQ (reference sequence). This CDR3 has 14 amino acids. CDR3 coding DNA: TGTGCCAGCAGCCTTGGGACAGGGGCAGATACGCAGTATTTT. Its protein product is CASSLGTGADTQYF.

The chain employs TRBV6-1 and TRBJ2-7; no reliable D call. The CDR3 consists of 12 residues. CDR1 is MNHNS, CDR2 SASEGT, per germline. The V and J ends lost 6 bases and 0 bases respectively, with 6 bases between them. The CDR3 sequence is CASRERSYEQYF. In DNA, the CDR3 is TGTGCCAGCAGGGAACGCTCCTACGAGCAGTACTTC.